Each of the 4 T cell receptor beta chains below was sequenced from the same sample in a study of T-cell reconstitution after alpha-beta-depleted transplantation in children (dated by TCRdb to between 2015 and 2016). The meaning of the sample's treatment or condition label: allogeneic hematopoietic cell transplantation with graft depleted of TCRalphabeta T cells and CD19 B cells. Library preparation employed PCR. Reads for this sample came from an Illumina HiSeq 2500. TCR libraries were prepared with molecular barcoding, using unique molecular identifiers to normalize TCRbeta repertoire quantification. The public reads were reprocessed in TCRdb via fastp at Q25 and MiXCR, keeping in-frame beta chains. Rows merge per CDR3 protein into single entries with the most common DNA and genes. Counted in this sample were approximately 170,000 distinct CDR3 sequences; 8.5% to 14% of them appeared once. Less than 15% of the sample is held by the ten biggest clonotypes.

Sample: PBMCs, taken before TCRalphabeta/CD19-depleted stem cell transplant. The receptors were gathered from a boy younger than 10 with acute myeloid leukemia, due to receive a stem cell transplant.

This clonotype was found a few times. V is TRBV15 and J is TRBJ2-3, with D hard to call. Per the germline V gene, CDR1 is LNHNV and CDR2 is YYDKDF (reference sequence). Trimming cost V 1 base and J 1 base, with 15 bases left between them. The CDR3 length is 17 residues. The CDR3 sequence is CATSRGTLVIGTDTQYF. CDR3 in DNA: TGTGCCACCAGCAGAGGGACCCTAGTTATCGGCACAGATACGCAGTATTTT. Together with reference TRBV15 and TRBJ2-3, the CDR3 gives the full variable domain: DAMVIQNPRYQVTQFGKPVTLSCSQTLNHNVMYWYQQKSSQAPKLLFHYYDKDFNNEADTPDNFQSRRPNTSFCFLDIRSPGLGDTAMYLCATSRGTLVIGTDTQYFGPGTRLTVL.

This clonotype was seen a single time. The chain carries TRBV4-1 and TRBJ2-7; 9 bases fit TRBD1. This CDR3 has 15 amino acids. Unmatched junction bases numbered 4, after V lost 2 bases and J lost 2 bases. Germline lookup yields CDR1 MGHRA and CDR2 YSYEKL. CDR3 coding DNA: TGCGCCAGCAGCCAACCCGGGACAGGGACCTACGAGCAGTACTTC. Its translation is CASSQPGTGTYEQYF.

This clonotype was detected many times. The rearrangement joins TRBV2 to TRBJ2-7; 11 bases map to TRBD1. Looked up from germline, CDR1 is SNHLY and CDR2 is FYNNEI. The ends lost 6 bases at V and 3 bases at J; junction bases unmatched: 4. CDR3 length: 14 amino acids. CDR3 sequence: CASRSDRGLYEQYF. The DNA of the CDR3 is TGTGCCAGCAGATCGGACAGGGGGCTCTACGAGCAGTACTTC.

This clonotype was recorded once. A junction boundary mismatches the germline segment, possibly from a read error. The gene calls are TRBV20-1 and TRBJ1-2; D gene uncertain. CDR1 and CDR2 (germline): DFQATT, SNEGSKA (reference sequence). The CDR3 contains 12 residues. CDR3 sequence reads: CSSQGFVDGDTF. The CDR3 DNA is TGCAGTTCCCAAGGGTTTGTCGATGGCGACACCTTC.